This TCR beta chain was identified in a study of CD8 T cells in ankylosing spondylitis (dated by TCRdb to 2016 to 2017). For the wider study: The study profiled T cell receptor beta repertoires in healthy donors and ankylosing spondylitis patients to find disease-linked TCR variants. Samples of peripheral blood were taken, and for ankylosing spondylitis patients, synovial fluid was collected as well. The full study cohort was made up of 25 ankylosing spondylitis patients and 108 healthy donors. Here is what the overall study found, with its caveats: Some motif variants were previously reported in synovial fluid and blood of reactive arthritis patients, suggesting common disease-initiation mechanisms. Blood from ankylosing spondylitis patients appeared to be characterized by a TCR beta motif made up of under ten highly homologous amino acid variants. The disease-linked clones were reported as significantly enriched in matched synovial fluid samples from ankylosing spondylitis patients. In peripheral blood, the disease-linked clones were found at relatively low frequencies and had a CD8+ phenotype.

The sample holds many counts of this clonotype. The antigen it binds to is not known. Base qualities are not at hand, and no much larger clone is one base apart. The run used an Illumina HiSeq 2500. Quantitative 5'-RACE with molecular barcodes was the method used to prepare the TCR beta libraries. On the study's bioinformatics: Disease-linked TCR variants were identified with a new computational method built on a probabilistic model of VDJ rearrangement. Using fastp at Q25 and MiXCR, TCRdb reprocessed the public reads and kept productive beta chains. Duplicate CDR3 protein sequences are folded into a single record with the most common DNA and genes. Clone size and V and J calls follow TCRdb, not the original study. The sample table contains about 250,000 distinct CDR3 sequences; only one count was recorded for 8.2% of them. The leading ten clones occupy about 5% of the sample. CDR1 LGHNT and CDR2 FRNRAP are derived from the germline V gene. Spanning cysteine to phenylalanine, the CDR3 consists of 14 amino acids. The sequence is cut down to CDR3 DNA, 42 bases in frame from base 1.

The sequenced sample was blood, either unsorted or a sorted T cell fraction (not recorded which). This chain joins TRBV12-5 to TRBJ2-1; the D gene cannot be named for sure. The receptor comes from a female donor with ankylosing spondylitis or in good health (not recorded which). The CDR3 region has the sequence CAPAHPESYNEQFF. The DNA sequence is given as TGTGCCCCAGCCCACCCCGAGTCCTACAATGAGCAGTTCTTC.